This TCR beta chain was obtained from a study of shared clonotypes between healthy human individuals. J gave up 3 bases and V 5 bases, and 13 bases lay outside the gene matches. The CDR3 is 17 residues long. The germline V gene encodes CDR1 SGDLS and CDR2 YYNGEE. Sequencing used immunoSEQ multiplex PCR; TCRdb keeps in-frame clones, though not all of them. The data hold over 2 million clones, with 85% to 95% observed a single time. The sample comprised naive CD4+ T cells sorted from blood. Sample subset: CD45RA+ positively selected. The clonotype originates from a man between 18 and 29 years old in good health. The rearrangement uses TRBV9 and TRBJ2-3, with 9 bases that match TRBD2. The CDR3, as DNA: TGTGCCAGCAGTAGAACGCTTAGCGGGAGTCGGACAGATACGCAGTATTTT. Its protein is CASSRTLSGSRTDTQYF.